The next 16 T cell receptor beta chains were all read from a single sample in a study of monozygotic twins with inflammatory bowel disease. Using the 5' RACE reads, TCRdb records one entry per CDR3 protein without DNA. Here the sample table reports around 140,000 distinct CDR3 sequences. The material sequenced was blood. The source is a human donor with ulcerative colitis or Crohn's disease, or a healthy co-twin of an affected twin (not recorded which).

The chain is built from TRBV4-3 and TRBJ2-7; as DNA is missing, the TRBD1 call by TCRdb cannot be tested. This CDR3 region has 18 residues. Germline V gene data show CDR1 as LGHNA and CDR2 as YSLEER. CDR3 sequence: CASSQDMVSGQGSYEQYF.

The chain links TRBV28 to TRBJ2-2; the D call of TRBD2 rests on TCRdb alone, since no DNA is present to check it. CDR3 length: 16 residues. Germline V gene data show CDR1 as MDHEN and CDR2 as SYDVKM. CDR3 in amino acids: CASSLWGGADTGELFF.

The chain combines TRBV20-1 with TRBJ1-5. The germline V gene has CDR1 DFQATT and CDR2 SNEGSKA (reference sequence). The CDR3 spans 13 residues. The CDR3 spells CSATATGVQPQHF.

The gene calls are TRBV5-1 and TRBJ2-2; TCRdb gives TRBD2 as the D gene, but with no DNA this cannot be confirmed. This CDR3 has 15 amino acids. Germline assignment: CDR1 SGHRS and CDR2 YFSETQ. The chain's CDR3 is CASSLATSYTGELFF. Full variable domain (remainder filled in from reference TRBV5-1 and TRBJ2-2): KAGVTQTPRYLIKTRGQQVTLSCSPISGHRSVSWYQQTPGQGLQFLFEYFSETQRNKGNFPGRFSGRQFSNSRSEMNVSTLELGDSALYLCASSLATSYTGELFFGEGSRLTVL.

V is TRBV5-1 and J is TRBJ2-3; the TRBD1 assignment by TCRdb is unverifiable without DNA. The germline CDR1 and CDR2 sequences are SGHRS and YFSETQ. The CDR3 is 15 amino acids. CDR3 loop: CASSSRTGATDTQYF.

The chain recombines TRBV5-1 with TRBJ2-1; as DNA is missing, the TRBD1 call by TCRdb cannot be tested. The CDR3 runs to 13 residues. Germline CDR1 SGHRS, CDR2 YFSETQ. CDR3 loop: CASRYQGAGEQFF.

The chain links TRBV7-2 to TRBJ1-4. CDR3 length: 14 amino acids. Germline CDR1 reads SGHTA; CDR2 reads FQGNSA. CDR3 sequence reads: CASSANQINEKLFF.

The V gene is TRBV5-1, the J gene TRBJ1-2. Germline CDR1 and CDR2: SGHRS and YFSETQ. This CDR3 is built from 18 residues. The CDR3 protein is CASSLYLWVSGANYGYTF.

The genes are TRBV18 and TRBJ2-1. Per the germline V gene, CDR1 is KGHSH and CDR2 is LQKENI. This CDR3 contains 16 residues. CDR3 in amino acids: CASSPPSGGSYNEQFF.

V usage is TRBV6-5 and J usage is TRBJ2-1; the D gene TCRdb calls, TRBD2, cannot be checked with no DNA. Per germline, CDR1 MNHEY and CDR2 SVGAGI. The CDR3 is 15 amino acids. CDR3 sequence reads: CASSYRRGGLGEQFF.

V usage is TRBV9 and J usage is TRBJ2-2; the D gene TCRdb calls, TRBD1, cannot be checked with no DNA. The CDR3 extends over 17 amino acids. Germline V gene lookup returns CDR1 SGDLS and CDR2 YYNGEE. The CDR3 here is CASSPPTVKKNTGELFF.

The rearrangement uses TRBV11-2 and TRBJ1-5; the D call from TCRdb, TRBD1, cannot be confirmed without DNA. Germline values: CDR1 SGHAT, CDR2 FQNNGV. The CDR3 covers 17 residues. This chain's CDR3 is CASSLDGTGGGNQPQHF. Using reference TRBV11-2 and TRBJ1-5 for the parts outside the CDR3, the full variable domain is EAGVAQSPRYKIIEKRQSVAFWCNPISGHATLYWYQQILGQGPKLLIQFQNNGVVDDSQLPKDRFSAERLKGVDSTLKIQPAKLEDSAVYLCASSLDGTGGGNQPQHFGDGTRLSIL.

V and J are TRBV15 and TRBJ1-4. CDR1 and CDR2 (germline): LNHNV, YYDKDF (reference sequence). This CDR3 comprises 16 residues. The CDR3 loop is CATSRRPLGTNEKLFF.

The CDR3: CASSLGSGQGGVEQFF. This chain joins TRBV5-4 and TRBJ2-1; TCRdb lists TRBD1, though no DNA is available to test this call. This CDR3 spans 16 amino acids. The germline CDR1 and CDR2 sequences are SGHNT and YYREEE (reference sequence).

The genes are TRBV20-1 and TRBJ2-3; TCRdb outputs TRBD1, but without DNA this stays unchecked. Germline assignment: CDR1 DFQATT and CDR2 SNEGSKA (reference sequence). The CDR3 loop spans 13 amino acids. CDR3 residues: CSASEGAPDTQYF.

This rearrangement joins TRBV5-1 to TRBJ2-7; the D call of TRBD1 rests on TCRdb alone, since no DNA is present to check it. Germline V gene sequence: CDR1 SGHRS, CDR2 YFSETQ. This CDR3 has 13 residues. The CDR3 here is CASSPDRIYEQYF.